This entry lists 26 T cell receptor beta chains sequenced from one sample in a study of tumor-infiltrating lymphocytes in primary liver carcinoma. Starting from roughly 0.5 ug of total RNA, TCR beta cDNA was produced with a primer in the constant region. Employing slightly modified ARM-PCR, three nested multiplex PCR rounds were run, and these gave rise to the TCR beta libraries. For approximately 11 cycles apiece, the opening two PCR rounds ran with TRBV1-TRBV30 forward primers and a C-beta reverse primer. TCRdb itself ran the multiplex PCR reads through MiXCR, one entry per CDR3 protein. The sample holds nearly 200,000 distinct CDR3 sequences, about 65% seen once. They got blood RNA out of unsorted whole blood and also pulled out germline DNA. The material sequenced was peripheral blood. Source of these receptors: a woman in her sixties with primary liver carcinoma and hepatitis B virus infection.

This clonotype was found once. A junction end diverges from the germline sequence, so it may reflect a read error. This chain links TRBV4-2 with TRBJ2-1; 7 nucleotides line up with TRBD2. This CDR3 spans 21 amino acids. Germline V gene lookup returns CDR1 LGHNA and CDR2 YNFKEQ. The CDR3 DNA is TGTGCCTGCAGCCAAGAAGGAGGTTTTAGACTAGCCCCAAGTTCCTACTATGAGCAGTTCTTC. Its protein product is CACSQEGGFRLAPSSYYEQFF.

V gene TRBV6-6 combines with J gene TRBJ2-7; a possible D gene is TRBD1 (5 bases). Germline assignment: CDR1 MNHNY and CDR2 SVGAGI (reference sequence). The CDR3 spans 11 residues. V was trimmed by 6 bases and J by 3 bases, leaving 6 bases between them. The CDR3 here is CASRDIYEQYF. Here the CDR3 DNA reads TGTGCCAGCAGGGACATCTACGAGCAGTACTTC.

As regards this clonotype: One base away lies a much larger clone, so this may be a sequencing read error. The CDR3 region is CTSSYSVMNTQYF. The CDR3 DNA reads as TGTACCAGCAGTTACAGCGTTATGAATACGCAGTATTTT. The chain is built from TRBV6-2 or TRBV6-3 and TRBJ2-3; D gene uncertain. This CDR3 has 13 residues. Germline CDR1 MNHEY, CDR2 SVGEGT.

This clonotype was found a few times. At one end, the junction sequence differs from germline, possibly due to a read error. This rearrangement joins TRBV11-3 to TRBJ1-1; D possibly corresponds to TRBD1 (5 bases). Germline CDR1 SGHNT, CDR2 YENEEA. The CDR3 length is 16 residues. CDR3 residues: CVSSLPQGRRGTEAFF. CDR3 sequence (DNA): TGTGTCAGCAGCTTACCGCAGGGAAGGAGAGGCACTGAAGCTTTCTTT. The full variable domain, completed using reference TRBV11-3 and TRBJ1-1, is EAGVVQSPRYKIIEKKQPVAFWCNPISGHNTLYWYLQNLGQGPELLIRYENEEAVDDSQLPKDRFSAERLKGVDSTLKIQPAELGDSAVYLCVSSLPQGRRGTEAFFGQGTRLTVV.

On this clonotype itself: It may be a read error: a sequence one base away is much more abundant. V gene TRBV6-6 combines with J gene TRBJ1-1; possible D gene TRBD1, 5 bases. Germline CDR1 is MNHNY and CDR2 is SVGAGI (reference sequence). This CDR3 is built from 17 residues. V was trimmed by 2 bases and J by 1 base, leaving 17 bases between them. The CDR3 loop is CASSYGRDPMSNTEAFF. CDR3 nucleotides: TGTGCCAGCAGTTACGGCCGGGACCCCATGTCGAACACTGAAGCTTTCTTT.

Only one count was recorded for this clonotype. Mismatch with germline at one junction end may stem from a read error. This rearrangement joins TRBV4-1 to TRBJ1-5, with D perhaps matching TRBD1 (5 bases). The length of the CDR3 is 16 residues. Looked up from germline, CDR1 is MGHRA and CDR2 is YSYEKL. The CDR3 loop reads CASIVGGGRVNQPQHF. The DNA of the CDR3 is TGCGCCAGCATCGTGGGTGGGGGACGGGTCAATCAGCCTCAGCATTTT.

This clonotype was counted at least ten times. A read error may account for a junction end that differs from germline. The chain is built from TRBV11-2 and TRBJ1-5, with unresolved D. The CDR3 consists of 15 residues. Germline V gene sequence: CDR1 SGHAT, CDR2 FQNNGV. The CDR3 nucleotides are TGTGCCGGCAGCTTAGATCCCGGTCGCAATCAGCCCCAGCATTTT. Residues: CAGSLDPGRNQPQHF.

In regard to this clonotype: A read error may account for a junction end that differs from germline. V usage is TRBV6-6 and J usage is TRBJ1-3; perhaps TRBD1 as D (5 bases). This CDR3 is built from 16 residues. Germline V CDR1 and CDR2: MNHNY, SVGAGI (reference sequence). The CDR3 region is CASSPRVRSSGNTTYF. The CDR3 DNA sequence: TGTGCCAGCAGTCCCAGGGTGCGAAGCTCTGGAAACACCACATATTTT.

The V gene is TRBV11-2, the J gene TRBJ1-2, with a possible D match to TRBD1 (5 bases). There are 13 residues in the CDR3. Germline loops: CDR1 SGHAT, CDR2 FQNNGV. V lost 1 base, J lost 10 bases, and 13 bases lay in between. This CDR3 reads CASSLAFREHYTF. In DNA, the CDR3 is TGTGCCAGCAGCTTAGCGTTCAGGGAGCACTACACCTTC.

This clonotype appeared a few times. The chain combines TRBV5-6 with TRBJ2-1, with TRBD2 identical over 8 bases. V trimming: 5 bases; J trimming: 8 bases; junction bases outside the gene matches: 15. This CDR3 is 16 amino acids long. Germline V lookup: CDR1 SGHDT, CDR2 YYEEEE. Here the CDR3 DNA reads TGTGCCAGCAGATACGGTCGTGGGACTAGTAACCATGAGCAGTTCTTC. This sequence encodes CASRYGRGTSNHEQFF.

As for this clonotype: The junction differs from germline at one of its ends, possibly a read error. V gene TRBV29-1 combines with J gene TRBJ2-1; TRBD1 matches at 12 bases. The germline gives CDR1 SQVTM, CDR2 ANQGSEA. The CDR3 contains 16 residues. The CDR3 here is CSAPGQGAGITEGQSF. CDR3 DNA sequence: TGCAGCGCCCCGGGACAGGGGGCCGGAATCACAGAAGGGCAGTCCTTC.

This clonotype occurred many times. The genes are TRBV6-9 and TRBJ2-7; 8 nucleotides agree with TRBD2. The CDR3 length is 15 residues. Trimming cost V 1 base and J 5 bases; bases outside gene matches: 7. CDR1 is MNHGY and CDR2 is SVAAGI in the germline V gene. CDR3 coding DNA: TGTGCCAGCAGTTATTTCCGGGAGGGCCCCCACGAGCAGTACTTC. Residues: CASSYFREGPHEQYF.

This clonotype was picked up many times. The chain joins TRBV5-6 to TRBJ2-6; perhaps TRBD2 as D (6 bases). The V gene's germline CDR1 is SGHDT and CDR2 YYEEEE. V was pared by 0 bases and J by 0 bases, with 10 bases between. This CDR3 has 17 residues. The CDR3 reads CASSLGDSISGANVLTF. CDR3 bases: TGTGCCAGCAGCTTGGGGGACTCTATCTCTGGGGCCAACGTCCTGACTTTC. Full variable domain (rest looked up from reference TRBV5-6 and TRBJ2-6): DAGVTQSPTHLIKTRGQQVTLRCSPKSGHDTVSWYQQALGQGPQFIFQYYEEEERQRGNFPDRFSGHQFPNYSSELNVNALLLGDSALYLCASSLGDSISGANVLTFGAGSRLTVL.

About this clonotype itself: A much larger clone is a single base away; this may be a read error. The chain employs TRBV6-5 and TRBJ2-7; the D call may be TRBD1 or TRBD2 (6 bases each). Trimming pared 0 bases from V and 3 bases from J, leaving 9 bases between. This CDR3 region has 14 residues. Germline values: CDR1 MNHEY, CDR2 SVGAGI. Here the CDR3 DNA reads TGTGCCAGCAGTTACTCGGGGGGACACTACGAGCAGTACTTC. Translated: CASSYSGGHYEQYF.

Comment on this clonotype: At one of its ends the junction is not consistent with the germline gene, which may arise from a read error. This rearrangement joins TRBV11-1 to TRBJ2-5; D not resolved. This CDR3 is built from 14 residues. Germline V gene data show CDR1 as SGHAT and CDR2 as FQDESV (reference sequence). The CDR3 DNA reads TGTGCCATCAGCTTAGTGGGAAATCAAGAGACCCAGTACTTC. It codes for CAISLVGNQETQYF.

This clonotype was counted many times. J is TRBJ1-1 and V is TRBV6-1; D perhaps matches TRBD1 (5 bases). The CDR3 has 17 residues. Germline V gene sequence: CDR1 MNHNS, CDR2 SASEGT. Trimming shortened V by 3 bases and J by 6 bases, and 23 bases separated the two germline ends. Here the CDR3 DNA reads TGTGCCAGCAGTGACCCCCCACGAGGGAGGGGTTCGCCTGAAGCTTTCTTT. It encodes CASSDPPRGRGSPEAFF.

This clonotype was observed at least ten times. V and J are TRBV11-2 and TRBJ2-7; D ambiguous. This CDR3 has 14 amino acids. Trimming removed 3 bases from V and 1 base from J, with 10 bases in between. From germline, CDR1 is SGHAT and CDR2 FQNNGV. The CDR3 nucleotides read TGTGCCAGCAGCTTCTCCCAAGGATCCTACGAGCAGTACTTC. It translates to CASSFSQGSYEQYF.

For this clonotype: Lacking the conserved final phenylalanine or tryptophan, this CDR3 likely reflects a read error. This sequence joins TRBV12-3 or TRBV12-4 and TRBJ1-1; 8 positions match TRBD1. The CDR3 is 14 residues long. V trimming: 5 bases; J trimming: 6 bases; junction bases outside the gene matches: 8. CDR3 sequence: CASSARQGTPEAFS. The CDR3 DNA reads TGTGCCAGCAGTGCACGACAGGGGACCCCTGAAGCTTTCTCT.

Details on this clonotype: Possible read error: a much larger clone is one base away. The chain employs TRBV6-2 or TRBV6-3 and TRBJ1-5, with D hard to call. The CDR3 runs to 15 residues. V lost 7 bases and J lost 1, with 14 bases in between. The V gene's germline CDR1 is MNHEY and CDR2 SVGEGT. This chain's CDR3 is CASTRPPESNQPQHF. In nucleotides, the CDR3 is TGTGCCAGCACCAGGCCGCCTGAGAGCAATCAGCCCCAGCATTTT.

A remark on this clonotype: A read error may be the cause here, since a much bigger clone is one base away. The chain couples TRBV6-1 to TRBJ2-3, with D tentatively TRBD2 (6 bases). The ends were cut back, 1 base at V and 5 bases at J, with 19 bases in the middle. Germline CDR1 MNHNS, CDR2 SASEGT. This CDR3 spans 17 amino acids. CDR3 residues: CASSEVRLANKGDTQYF. The DNA of the CDR3 is TGTGCCAGCAGTGAAGTGCGCCTAGCGAATAAGGGAGATACGCAGTATTTT.

Concerning this clonotype: Possible read error: a much larger clone is one base away. The V and J genes are TRBV6-1 and TRBJ2-7; 7 bases agree with TRBD2. CDR1 MNHNS and CDR2 SASEGT come from the germline V gene. The CDR3 has 15 amino acids. CDR3: CASTEAAGPSYEQYF. CDR3 sequence (DNA): TGTGCCAGCACTGAAGCAGCGGGACCTTCCTACGAGCAGTACTTC.

As for this clonotype: Its ends do not fully match the called genes, so a read error is possible. The rearrangement joins TRBV11-2 to TRBJ2-2; D call uncertain. Germline loops: CDR1 SGHAT, CDR2 FQNNGV. This CDR3 is built from 12 residues. Written as DNA, the CDR3 is TGTGCCTGCAGGTTCACTGCCGGGGAGCTGTTTTTT. Translation gives CACRFTAGELFF.

Comment on this clonotype: Possible read error: a much larger clone is one base away. V and J are TRBV7-8 and TRBJ2-7; D gene unclear. The CDR3 runs 13 residues. Germline CDR1 is SGHVS and CDR2 is FQNEAQ. Here the CDR3 DNA reads TGTGCCAGCAGTTCTCCGTTATGGCACGAGGAGTACTTC. It is translated as CASSSPLWHEEYF. Complete variable domain (other parts from reference TRBV7-8 and TRBJ2-7): GAGVSQSPRYKVAKRGQDVALRCDPISGHVSLFWYQQALGQGPEFLTYFQNEAQLDKSGLPSDRFFAERPEGSVSTLKIQRTQQEDSAVYLCASSSPLWHEEYFGPGTRLTVT.

Details on this clonotype: This sequence may be a read error, since a much larger clone differs from it by one base. The CDR3 DNA reads TGTGCCAGCAGTTTTGGTCGCCGGGCAGATACGCGGTATTTT. Protein: CASSFGRRADTRYF. The chain is built from TRBV12-3 or TRBV12-4 and TRBJ2-3; D is unresolved. This CDR3 comprises 14 residues.

Worth noting for this clonotype: At one end, the junction sequence differs from germline, possibly due to a read error. The chain combines TRBV11-2 with TRBJ2-1, with no clear D. Germline CDR1 is SGHAT and CDR2 is FQNNGV. The CDR3 totals 15 residues. In DNA, the CDR3 is TGTGCCAGCAGCTTAGACCTCTCGGGTTACAGTGAGCAGTTCTTC. As protein: CASSLDLSGYSEQFF.

In its sample, this clonotype was seen many times. The V gene is TRBV29-1, the J gene TRBJ2-5, with D tentatively TRBD2 (6 bases). CDR3 size: 11 residues. In germline, CDR1 is SQVTM, CDR2 ANQGSEA. Deletions cut 4 bases from V and 7 bases from J, with 10 bases between. The CDR3 loop is CSVVAGGTQYF. The CDR3 DNA reads TGCAGCGTTGTGGCCGGGGGGACCCAGTACTTC.